This TCR beta chain was retrieved from a study of T cell responses to AZD1222 COVID-19 vaccine. Trimming pared 0 bases from V and 4 bases from J, leaving 21 bases between. Germline V gene sequence: CDR1 SGHTS, CDR2 YDEGEE. This CDR3 contains 18 residues. TCRdb's copy holds only in-frame clones and misses some; the assay was immunoSEQ multiplex PCR. The sample has about 99,000 clones, around 90% seen once. The chain employs TRBV5-8 and TRBJ2-3; D may be TRBD2 (6 bases). The material sequenced was peripheral blood, taken on day 0 of AZD1222 vaccination. The origin of this receptor is an adult in good health. The CDR3 DNA reads TGTGCCAGCAGCTTGGAAATATCGGGACTCTCGGTCGCAGATACGCAGTATTTT. Translation: CASSLEISGLSVADTQYF. Full variable domain (outside the CDR3, taken from reference TRBV5-8 and TRBJ2-3): EAGVTQSPTHLIKTRGQQATLRCSPISGHTSVYWYQQALGLGLQFLLWYDEGEERNRGNFPPRFSGRQFPNYSSELNVNALELEDSALYLCASSLEISGLSVADTQYFGPGTRLTVL.